The 13 T cell receptor beta chains in this list originate from one sample, sequenced in a study of identical twins. TCRdb used MiXCR to reprocess the 5' RACE reads, holding one entry per CDR3 protein. This sample has 350,000 to 450,000 distinct CDR3 sequences, with roughly 18% found just once. The sequencing input was naive T cells sorted from blood. The receptors here all came from a man aged 50 or older in good health.

Only a few counts were recorded for this clonotype. In DNA, the CDR3 is TGTGCCAGCAGTATCGCAGGGCGGCCACCCCTCCACTTT. Amino acids: CASSIAGRPPLHF. The V and J genes are TRBV27 and TRBJ1-6; a possible D gene is TRBD1 (5 bases). Trimming removed 5 bases from V and 11 bases from J, with 13 bases in between. This CDR3 spans 13 amino acids. Germline V gene lookup returns CDR1 MNHEY and CDR2 SMNVEV (reference sequence).

This chain links TRBV28 with TRBJ1-1; TRBD1 aligns across 8 bases. Trimming cost V 6 bases and J 4 bases; bases outside gene matches: 10. In germline, CDR1 is MDHEN, CDR2 SYDVKM. The CDR3 extends over 15 amino acids. The CDR3 loop reads CASSPLDRVRTEAFF. The CDR3 DNA follows: TGTGCCAGCAGCCCCTTGGACAGGGTCCGCACTGAAGCTTTCTTT.

The table lists this clonotype with a few counts. This chain links TRBV28 with TRBJ2-5; D gene unclear. The V gene lost 5 bases and the J gene lost 5 bases, with 21 bases spanning the gap. From germline, CDR1 is MDHEN and CDR2 SYDVKM. This CDR3 spans 16 amino acids. The DNA for the CDR3 is TGTGCCAGCAGTCCCCCCCCGCCCAGTCGGTGGGAGACCCAGTACTTC. Protein sequence: CASSPPPPSRWETQYF.

This clonotype was found a few times. This sequence joins TRBV20-1 and TRBJ2-3; TRBD2 matches at 8 bases. The CDR3 contains 16 residues. Losses at the gene ends were 1 base for V and 5 bases for J; bases not matched to a gene: 11. The germline gives CDR1 DFQATT, CDR2 SNEGSKA (reference sequence). DNA for the CDR3: TGCAGTGCTAGAGTGTCTAGCGGGTCCCTGGGAGATACGCAGTATTTT. Its translation: CSARVSSGSLGDTQYF.

V is TRBV5-1 and J is TRBJ2-3; D is perhaps TRBD1 (5 bases). Trimming took off 5 bases at V and 0 bases at J, with 25 bases between the two ends. Germline CDR1 reads SGHRS; CDR2 reads YFSETQ. This CDR3 is built from 19 residues. This CDR3 is CASRIQGEVGSASTDTQYF. The CDR3 coding sequence is TGCGCCAGCAGAATCCAGGGTGAGGTGGGATCAGCTAGCACAGATACGCAGTATTTT.

V usage is TRBV6-2 or TRBV6-3 and J usage is TRBJ2-3; TRBD2 matches at 9 bases. V trimming: 2 bases; J trimming: 4 bases; junction bases outside the gene matches: 4. CDR1 and CDR2 from the germline V gene are MNHEY and SVGEGT. The CDR3 runs to 15 residues. The CDR3 sequence: CASSYRAGGSDTQYF. As DNA, the CDR3 is TGTGCCAGCAGTTACCGAGCGGGAGGTTCAGATACGCAGTATTTT.

The chain joins TRBV20-1 to TRBJ2-3, with 9 bases that match TRBD2. The ends lost 1 base at V and 3 bases at J; junction bases unmatched: 11. The CDR3 runs to 17 residues. Germline-derived CDR1 and CDR2 are DFQATT and SNEGSKA (reference sequence). DNA for the CDR3: TGCAGTGCTAGAGCTCCTGGACGGCGGGGGGGGACAGATACGCAGTATTTT. Translating it yields CSARAPGRRGGTDTQYF.

The V and J genes are TRBV5-1 and TRBJ2-7; 9 bases match TRBD1. Germline CDR1 is SGHRS and CDR2 is YFSETQ. CDR3 size: 14 residues. The J segment lost 5 bases and the V segment lost 3 bases, leaving 6 bases of the junction unmatched. The CDR3, as DNA: TGCGCCAGCAGCTCCAGGACAGGGGCCGACGAGCAGTACTTC. It codes for CASSSRTGADEQYF.

The gene calls are TRBV7-2 and TRBJ1-1; D may be TRBD1 (6 bases). Trimming removed 2 bases from V and 3 bases from J, with 13 bases in between. This CDR3 is 15 amino acids long. Germline CDR1 reads SGHTA; CDR2 reads FQGNSA. The CDR3 loop reads CASSLRLRGDTEAFF. The CDR3 nucleotides are TGTGCCAGCAGCTTACGTCTCAGGGGAGACACTGAAGCTTTCTTT.

Many counts were recorded for this clonotype. V and J are TRBV5-1 and TRBJ2-1; 9 bases line up with TRBD2. The length of the CDR3 is 16 residues. CDR1 SGHRS and CDR2 YFSETQ come from the germline V gene. V shed 4 bases and J 4 bases; nucleotides not matched to a gene: 9. The CDR3 sequence: CASSPSTSGRYNEQFF. CDR3 in DNA: TGCGCCAGCAGCCCCTCCACTAGCGGGCGTTACAATGAGCAGTTCTTC.

This clonotype showed up just a few times. V usage is TRBV2 and J usage is TRBJ2-1, with D tentatively TRBD2 (5 bases). Trimming removed 5 bases from V and 12 bases from J, with 17 bases in between. Germline-derived CDR1 and CDR2 are SNHLY and FYNNEI. CDR3 size: 13 residues. The DNA of the CDR3 is TGTGCCAGCAGTAGCGAACCATTCGGAGGGCAGTTCTTC. Amino acids: CASSSEPFGGQFF.

This clonotype was seen a few times. The genes are TRBV7-9 and TRBJ2-1, with 7 bases that match TRBD1. V was pared by 3 bases and J by 5 bases, with 1 base of the junction left unmatched. This CDR3 region has 13 residues. Germline values: CDR1 SEHNR, CDR2 FQNEAQ (reference sequence). CDR3 protein: CASSFGTDNEQFF. The CDR3 DNA sequence: TGTGCCAGCAGCTTCGGGACAGACAATGAGCAGTTCTTC. The full variable domain, in which reference TRBV7-9 and TRBJ2-1 provide the parts outside the CDR3, is DTGVSQNPRHKITKRGQNVTFRCDPISEHNRLYWYRQTLGQGPEFLTYFQNEAQLEKSRLLSDRFSAERPKGSFSTLEIQRTEQGDSAMYLCASSFGTDNEQFFGPGTRLTVL.

This chain uses TRBV7-2 with TRBJ2-7, with D possibly matching TRBD1 (6 bases). V lost 3 bases, J lost 6 bases, and 15 bases lay in between. The CDR3 covers 14 residues. Germline CDR1 and CDR2: SGHTA and FQGNSA. The CDR3 sequence: CASSFRQVAREQYF. In DNA, the CDR3 is TGTGCCAGCAGCTTCCGACAGGTTGCTCGCGAGCAGTACTTC. Using reference TRBV7-2 and TRBJ2-7 for the parts outside the CDR3, the full variable domain is GAGVSQSPSNKVTEKGKDVELRCDPISGHTALYWYRQSLGQGLEFLIYFQGNSAPDKSGLPSDRFSAERTGGSVSTLTIQRTQQEDSAVYLCASSFRQVAREQYFGPGTRLTVT.